A selection of T cell receptor beta chains follows, all from one sample in a study of cytomegalovirus exposure and HLA in healthy donors. Produced via immunoSEQ multiplex PCR; TCRdb's table is partial and in-frame only. The repertoire holds about 95,000 clones, with about 76% as singletons. The sequencing input was PBMCs. The origin of the receptors is a woman between 40 and 55 years old in good health and CMV-seronegative. The CDR3 runs from the conserved cysteine through the conserved F or W. A D gene is named only where the DNA matches it firmly. Rows give clone size only sometimes, using once, few, many, or a class for an expanded clone.

v_call	d_call	j_call	clone_size	cdr3_nt	cdr3_aa
TRBV13	TRBD2	TRBJ2-7	.	TGTGCCAGCAGCTGGGGGACTAGCGGGGGCTCAGCCTACGAGCAGTACTTC	CASSWGTSGGSAYEQYF
TRBV5-4	.	TRBJ1-2	.	TGTGCCAGCAGCTTGGCGGGCGGGCAGGGGAACTATGGCTACACCTTC	CASSLAGGQGNYGYTF
TRBV19	TRBD1	TRBJ1-6	.	TGTGCCAGTAGTATTGGGACAGCCCATAATTCACCCCTCCACTTT	CASSIGTAHNSPLHF
TRBV1	.	TRBJ2-7	.	TGCACCAGCAGCCAAGGGCCTGAGGGGACAGACCATTTCTACGAGCAGTACTTC	CTSSQGPEGTDHFYEQYF
TRBV7-8	TRBD1	TRBJ1-1	.	TGTGCCAGCCAAAAGTGGGAGGGACAGGGGACTGAAGCTTTCTTT	CASQKWEGQGTEAFF
TRBV6-5	.	TRBJ1-5	.	TGTGCCAGCAGTTACCAGGGCAATCAGCCCCAGCATTTT	CASSYQGNQPQHF
TRBV30	TRBD1	TRBJ1-1	few	TGTGCCGGGAAGCCCGGGACAGGATATACTGAAGCTTTCTTT	CAGKPGTGYTEAFF
TRBV2	TRBD2	TRBJ2-2	.	TGTGCCAGCAGTCGAACAACTAGCGGGGGTAACACCGGGGAGCTGTTTTTT	CASSRTTSGGNTGELFF
TRBV11-1	TRBD1	TRBJ1-1	.	TGTGCCAGCAGCTTCACAGGGGCGACTGAAGCTTTCTTT	CASSFTGATEAFF
TRBV7-9	.	TRBJ2-3	.	TGTGCCAGCAGCTTCGGACAACACACAGATACGCAGTATTTT	CASSFGQHTDTQYF
TRBV2	.	TRBJ2-5	once	TGTGCCAGCAGTGGACAGTTTTTGCACCAGTACTTC	CASSGQFLHQYF
TRBV6-1	.	TRBJ2-7	once	TGTGCCAGCAGTGGTTTGAAGCTGCCCTCCTCCTACGAGCAGTACTTC	CASSGLKLPSSYEQYF
TRBV7-8	TRBD2	TRBJ2-3	.	TGTGCCAGCAGCTTAGTCATTTCTAGCGGGGGAGGTACGCAGTATTTT	CASSLVISSGGGTQYF
TRBV30	.	TRBJ1-2	.	TGTGCCTGGAGTCTCCTCGACGGGGATGGCTACACCTTC	CAWSLLDGDGYTF
TRBV7-8	.	TRBJ2-7	.	TGTGCCAGCAGGGACAGTTTGTCCTCCTACGAGCAGTACTTC	CASRDSLSSYEQYF
TRBV6-4	.	TRBJ2-1	once	TGTGCCAGCAGTGGCGGCTCCTACAATGAGCAGTTCTTC	CASSGGSYNEQFF
TRBV18	.	TRBJ1-4	.	TGTGCCAGCTCACCAGATATGGGACTTCGGGAAAAACTGTTTTTT	CASSPDMGLREKLFF
TRBV18	.	TRBJ1-3	few	TGTGCCAGCTCCGACAGCTACTCTGGAAACACCATATATTTT	CASSDSYSGNTIYF
TRBV14	.	TRBJ1-1	few	TGTGCCAGCAGCCAAGGTTGGGGCATGAACACTGAAGCTTTCTTT	CASSQGWGMNTEAFF
TRBV6-5	TRBD1	TRBJ1-5	.	TGTGCCAGCAGTTACTCAGGGACAGATAATCAGCCCCAGCATTTT	CASSYSGTDNQPQHF
TRBV5-6	.	TRBJ1-2	.	TGTGCCAGCAGCTTCTCGGCAGGGGAAGGCTACACCTTC	CASSFSAGEGYTF
TRBV11-3	.	TRBJ2-2	.	TGTGCCAGCAGCCCCTTGACCGGGGAGCTGTTTTTT	CASSPLTGELFF
TRBV9	TRBD2	TRBJ2-2	.	TGTGCCAGCAGCGACCCACCCGGGACTAGTCATATCTATCCCACCGGGGAGCTGTTTTTT	CASSDPPGTSHIYPTGELFF
TRBV7-9	.	TRBJ1-2	.	TGTTCCAGCAGCCCCTCCGGGTCTGTCTATGGCTACACCTTC	CSSSPSGSVYGYTF
TRBV29-1	.	TRBJ2-7	.	TGCAGCGTTGTTGTTTGGGGCGGACGTAGCTACGAGCAGTACTTC	CSVVVWGGRSYEQYF
TRBV5-1	.	TRBJ1-1	.	TGCGCCAGCAACTGGGGCTGGGGCAGGGACACTGAAGCTTTCTTT	CASNWGWGRDTEAFF
TRBV4-1	.	TRBJ2-5	.	TGCGCCAGAGGGGGGGGACAGGCGACACAAGAGACCCAGTACTTC	CARGGGQATQETQYF
TRBV4-1	TRBD1	TRBJ1-3	.	TGCGCCAGCAGCCAAGGGGGACAACAGGGGTCTGGAAACACCATATATTTT	CASSQGGQQGSGNTIYF
TRBV5-1	.	TRBJ1-1	.	TGCGCCAGCAGCAACAGCCTCGGGGGCACTGAAGCTTTCTTT	CASSNSLGGTEAFF
TRBV29-1	.	TRBJ2-5	few	TGCAGCGTTGCAGGCCAAGAGACCCAGTACTTC	CSVAGQETQYF
TRBV30	TRBD2	TRBJ2-3	.	TGTGCCTGGAGTGTAGTAGCGGGGAGAGGGACGCAGTATTTT	CAWSVVAGRGTQYF
TRBV6-1	.	TRBJ2-2	.	TGTGCCAGCACCCCGGGACATCAGATCCCCGGGGAGCTGTTTTTT	CASTPGHQIPGELFF
TRBV12-5	.	TRBJ2-5	.	TGTGCTAGTGGTTTGGGTCTAGAAGAGACCCAGTACTTC	CASGLGLEETQYF
TRBV18	TRBD1	TRBJ2-7	.	TGTGCCAGCTCGCCCGACAGGGCTTCTCTCTACGAGCAGTACTTC	CASSPDRASLYEQYF